One and the same sample provided the 7 T cell receptor beta chains below, sequenced in a study of T cells in localized non-small cell lung cancer. Using immunoSEQ multiplex PCR, the repertoire was profiled, and TCRdb retains in-frame clones only, with some absent. The table lists around 96,000 clones, roughly 93% of them singletons. The sample in question was PBMCs, obtained before any cancer treatment. The receptors stem from a woman between 35 and 70 years old with stage II squamous cell lung carcinoma.

This chain connects TRBV27 to TRBJ2-7; D is perhaps TRBD1 (6 bases). This CDR3 has 14 amino acids. Germline V lookup: CDR1 MNHEY, CDR2 SMNVEV (reference sequence). Trimming left V 7 bases short and J 4 bases short, with 17 bases between. The CDR3 DNA reads as TGTGCCAGCACTTCGGCCGGGACACTTTACGAGCAGTACTTC. It yields the protein CASTSAGTLYEQYF.

The rearrangement links TRBV6-6 to TRBJ2-2, with D perhaps TRBD2 (5 bases). Germline V gene sequence: CDR1 MNHNY, CDR2 SVGAGI (reference sequence). The V gene lost 6 bases and the J gene lost 10 bases, with 9 bases spanning the gap. This CDR3 is 11 amino acids long. The DNA for the CDR3 is TGTGCCAGCAGCCGGGGATCGGAGCTGTTTTTT. This gives the protein CASSRGSELFF.

V is TRBV10-2 and J is TRBJ2-7; no clear D gene. The CDR3 has 14 residues. Looked up from germline, CDR1 is WSHSY and CDR2 is SAAADI. Trimming pared 6 bases from V and 0 bases from J, leaving 12 bases between. The CDR3 nucleotides are TGCGCCAGCAGACTAACTAAGAGCTCCTACGAGCAGTACTTC. Its translation is CASRLTKSSYEQYF.

The rearrangement joins TRBV5-4 to TRBJ1-1, with D unresolved. The CDR3 consists of 17 residues. V dropped 0 bases and J dropped 0 bases, with 15 bases sitting between them. The germline CDR1 and CDR2 sequences are SGHNT and YYREEE (reference sequence). Here the CDR3 DNA reads TGTGCCAGCAGCTTGGGGGTAACACCTACAATGAACACTGAAGCTTTCTTT. It is translated as CASSLGVTPTMNTEAFF.

This chain uses TRBV7-2 with TRBJ1-2, with D unresolved. Trimming shortened V by 1 base and J by 6 bases, and 15 bases separated the two germline ends. CDR3 length equals 15 residues. Germline V gives CDR1 SGHTA, CDR2 FQGNSA. The chain's CDR3 is CASSLDARDTDGYTF. CDR3 sequence (DNA): TGTGCCAGCAGCTTAGATGCGCGGGATACAGATGGCTACACCTTC.

The rearrangement links TRBV2 to TRBJ1-4; D not certain. The V end lost 6 bases, the J end lost 0 bases, and 8 bases lay between the germline ends. Germline CDR1 is SNHLY and CDR2 is FYNNEI. The CDR3 has 14 amino acids. CDR3 bases: TGTGCCAGCAGATCACTTACAACTAATGAAAAACTGTTTTTT. Encoded protein: CASRSLTTNEKLFF.

The V gene is TRBV29-1, the J gene TRBJ2-7, with D possibly matching TRBD2 (5 bases). The CDR3 has 14 amino acids. Germline V lookup: CDR1 SQVTM, CDR2 ANQGSEA. Trimming took off 2 bases at V and 0 bases at J, with 11 bases between the two ends. The CDR3 DNA follows: TGCAGCGTTGAATCTCCGGGGAGCTCCTACGAGCAGTACTTC. Protein sequence: CSVESPGSSYEQYF.